A single sample gave rise to the 29 T cell receptor beta chains below, sequenced in a study of cytomegalovirus exposure and HLA in healthy donors. Sequenced by immunoSEQ multiplex PCR; TCRdb stores in-frame clones only, minus some. The table lists roughly 220,000 clones, roughly 88% of them singletons. Sample: PBMCs. Receptors were obtained from a woman between 25 and 40 years old in good health and CMV-seropositive.

The chain joins TRBV4-2 to TRBJ2-1; the D gene is possibly TRBD2 (6 bases). In germline, CDR1 is LGHNA, CDR2 YNFKEQ. With 1 base removed from V and 8 bases from J, the gap between germline ends came to 9 bases. The CDR3 length is 13 residues. DNA of the CDR3: TGTGCCAGCAGCCAAGCCCGGGACTATGAGCAGTTCTTC. This translates into CASSQARDYEQFF.

The chain has TRBV4-1 and TRBJ2-4; TRBD2 might be the D (5 bases). Germline V CDR1 and CDR2: MGHRA, YSYEKL. Trimming left V 2 bases short and J 3 bases short, with 17 bases between. The CDR3 spans 17 residues. The CDR3 here is CASSQPGRAFDKNIQYF. The DNA of the CDR3 is TGCGCCAGCAGCCAACCGGGAAGGGCATTTGACAAAAACATTCAGTACTTC.

This chain connects TRBV6-4 to TRBJ2-2; possible D gene TRBD2, 6 bases. The CDR3 covers 14 residues. V was clipped by 0 bases and J by 4 bases, with 6 bases between them. From germline, CDR1 is MRHNA and CDR2 SNTAGT. The CDR3 DNA is TGTGCCAGCAGTGACTCGACTAGCACCGGGGAGCTGTTTTTT. Encoded protein: CASSDSTSTGELFF.

This chain joins TRBV6-1 and TRBJ1-1, with D tentatively TRBD1 (6 bases). The germline V gene encodes CDR1 MNHNS and CDR2 SASEGT. V was trimmed by 6 bases and J by 7 bases, leaving 9 bases between them. This CDR3 comprises 11 residues. CDR3 in amino acids: CASSPDSEAFF. DNA for the CDR3: TGTGCCAGCAGCCCGGACAGTGAAGCTTTCTTT.

V usage is TRBV27 and J usage is TRBJ1-5; TRBD1 matches 7 bases. V gave up 6 bases and J gave up 10 bases; unmatched junction bases: 9. This CDR3 spans 13 amino acids. Germline CDR1 is MNHEY and CDR2 is SMNVEV (reference sequence). The CDR3 coding sequence is TGTGCCAGCAGCTCCGGGACAGACATTCCCCAGCATTTT. Amino acids: CASSSGTDIPQHF.

The CDR3 region has the DNA TGCGCCAGCAGCCAAGATCCTTCGGACAGGGTTTTTGCCGGGGAGCTGTTTTTT. Translating it yields CASSQDPSDRVFAGELFF. The chain has TRBV4-3 and TRBJ2-2; 8 bases are shared with TRBD1. V shed 0 bases, J shed 6 bases, and the junction held 12 bases outside the gene matches. This CDR3 has 18 residues. Germline loops: CDR1 LGHNA, CDR2 YSLEER.

V is TRBV6-5 and J is TRBJ2-1; a weak D match, TRBD2 (6 bases). V lost 5 bases to trimming and J lost 2 bases, with 7 bases between them. This CDR3 contains 13 residues. Germline V CDR1 and CDR2: MNHEY, SVGAGI. CDR3 residues: CASSTSPYNEQFF. In DNA form, the CDR3 reads TGTGCCAGCAGTACTAGCCCCTACAATGAGCAGTTCTTC.

The V gene is TRBV4-1, the J gene TRBJ2-3, with a tentative D call TRBD2 (6 bases). Germline V lookup: CDR1 MGHRA, CDR2 YSYEKL. The germline V and J ends were trimmed by 3 bases and 2 bases, with 12 bases remaining between them. The CDR3 contains 15 residues. The CDR3 loop is CASSQAGLYTDTQYF. DNA of the CDR3: TGCGCCAGCAGCCAGGCCGGACTATACACAGATACGCAGTATTTT.

This clone came up once. This chain links TRBV7-8 with TRBJ1-2; 7 bases map to TRBD1. Germline V lookup: CDR1 SGHVS, CDR2 FQNEAQ. V lost 5 bases to trimming and J lost 4 bases; unmatched junction nucleotides: 4. There are 13 residues in the CDR3. CDR3 in amino acids: CASSEQGPYGYTF. The CDR3 region has the DNA TGTGCCAGCAGCGAACAGGGGCCCTATGGCTACACCTTC.

This clone occurred once. The chain recombines TRBV6-6 with TRBJ1-2, with 10 bases identical to TRBD1. Germline CDR1 reads MNHNY; CDR2 reads SVGAGI (reference sequence). The CDR3 extends over 15 amino acids. V dropped 6 bases and J dropped 2; count of bases not matched to a gene: 6. The CDR3 nucleotides read TGTGCCAGCAGGCCTGGGACAGGGGTCAACTATGGCTACACCTTC. This gives the protein CASRPGTGVNYGYTF.

The J gene is TRBJ2-7, the V gene TRBV7-8; no reliable D call. The CDR3 length is 12 residues. Germline CDR1 reads SGHVS; CDR2 reads FQNEAQ. V gave up 0 bases and J gave up 5 bases, with 5 bases separating them. The CDR3: CASSLAIDEQYF. The CDR3, as DNA: TGTGCCAGCAGCTTAGCTATAGACGAGCAGTACTTC.

The chain employs TRBV10-3 and TRBJ2-1; 9 bases match TRBD1. Germline V gene sequence: CDR1 ENHRY, CDR2 SYGVKD. The CDR3 runs 14 residues. J lost 6 bases, V lost 6 bases, and 6 bases had no gene match. CDR3 region: CAIRGQGLGNEQFF. CDR3 in DNA: TGTGCCATCAGAGGACAGGGGTTAGGCAATGAGCAGTTCTTC.

This clone was counted only a few times. J is TRBJ1-5 and V is TRBV11-1; D unclear. CDR1 is SGHAT, CDR2 FQDESV, per germline (reference sequence). CDR3 size: 13 residues. Between the trimmed V and J ends, which lost 1 base and 6 bases, there was a span of 7 bases. The DNA for the CDR3 is TGTGCCAGCAGCTTAGGAGGCTCTCAGCCCCAGCATTTT. It translates to CASSLGGSQPQHF.

The chain combines TRBV4-2 with TRBJ2-7; 7 nucleotides agree with TRBD2. Germline V gene sequence: CDR1 LGHNA, CDR2 YNFKEQ. The CDR3 covers 16 residues. The junction had 7 bases not matched to a gene; V was cut back by 1 base and J by 1 base. The CDR3 loop reads CASSQALAVTSYEQYF. The CDR3 coding sequence is TGTGCCAGCAGCCAAGCCCTAGCGGTCACGTCCTACGAGCAGTACTTC.

Note on this clone: Mismatch with germline at one junction end may stem from a read error. The J gene is TRBJ2-5, the V gene TRBV6-5; D is unresolved. The germline CDR1 and CDR2 sequences are MNHEY and SVGAGI. The CDR3 has 11 amino acids. The CDR3 spells CACRSQETQYF. CDR3 nucleotide sequence: TGTGCCTGCAGATCCCAAGAGACCCAGTACTTC.

The chain couples TRBV15 to TRBJ2-1, with 11 bases lining up with TRBD1. From germline, CDR1 is LNHNV and CDR2 YYDKDF (reference sequence). This CDR3 region has 16 residues. Trimming removed 1 base from V and 4 bases from J; junction bases left unmatched: 3. This CDR3 reads CATSRADRGPYNEQFF. CDR3 bases: TGTGCCACCAGCAGAGCGGACAGGGGGCCGTACAATGAGCAGTTCTTC.

The chain combines TRBV2 with TRBJ1-1, with 7 bases aligning to TRBD1. The CDR3 is 12 residues long. CDR1 and CDR2 (germline): SNHLY, FYNNEI. Germline trimming cut 6 bases from V and 7 bases from J; bases unmatched to any gene: 5. CDR3 bases: TGTGCCAGCAGACCACAGGGGAGTGAAGCTTTCTTT. Amino acid sequence: CASRPQGSEAFF.

The chain links TRBV6-5 to TRBJ2-2; weak D call: TRBD2 (5 bases). The V end lost 7 bases, the J end lost 5 bases, and 8 bases lay between the germline ends. This CDR3 region has 12 residues. Germline V gene sequence: CDR1 MNHEY, CDR2 SVGAGI. The CDR3 DNA follows: TGTGCCAGCATGTGGGAGACCGGGGAGCTGTTTTTT. Its protein product is CASMWETGELFF.

This clone appeared a single time. The chain uses TRBV5-6 and TRBJ1-5; D is unclear. From germline, CDR1 is SGHDT and CDR2 YYEEEE. V lost 0 bases to trimming and J lost 5 bases, with 6 bases between them. The CDR3 runs 13 residues. The CDR3 coding sequence is TGTGCCAGCAGCTTGGCCCCCGATCAGCCCCAGCATTTT. It encodes CASSLAPDQPQHF.

The rearrangement links TRBV14 to TRBJ2-7; 7 bases align to TRBD1. Germline CDR1 and CDR2: SGHDN and FVKESK. The CDR3 consists of 15 residues. V dropped 3 bases and J dropped 6; count of bases not matched to a gene: 11. The CDR3 DNA follows: TGTGCCAGCAGCCAGTTTCAGGGGGAGTGGACCGAGCAGTACTTC. Protein: CASSQFQGEWTEQYF. Drawing the rest from reference TRBV14 and TRBJ2-7, the complete variable domain is EAGVTQFPSHSVIEKGQTVTLRCDPISGHDNLYWYRRVMGKEIKFLLHFVKESKQDESGMPNNRFLAERTGGTYSTLKVQPAELEDSGVYFCASSQFQGEWTEQYFGPGTRLTVT.

The chain uses TRBV2 and TRBJ2-1; D gene unclear. Trimming took 1 base from V and 3 from J, leaving 7 bases between them. Germline-derived CDR1 and CDR2 are SNHLY and FYNNEI. The CDR3 consists of 14 residues. The CDR3 nucleotides are TGTGCCAGCAGTGAAGAGGGATTCTACAATGAGCAGTTCTTC. Protein product: CASSEEGFYNEQFF.

A single count supports this clone. The rearrangement joins TRBV27 to TRBJ2-7; D uncertain. The CDR3 length is 12 residues. Germline V gene sequence: CDR1 MNHEY, CDR2 SMNVEV (reference sequence). The germline V and J ends were trimmed by 6 bases and 4 bases, with 10 bases remaining between them. CDR3: CASRNGLYEQYF. The CDR3 DNA sequence: TGTGCCAGCAGAAACGGTTTATACGAGCAGTACTTC.

This clone was seen a handful of times. The junction does not match germline at one end; this may be a read error. The V call is TRBV6-5, the J call TRBJ2-7; D is unresolved. This CDR3 is built from 11 residues. In germline, CDR1 is MNHEY, CDR2 SVGAGI. CDR3 sequence: CASSNSYEQYF. In nucleotides, the CDR3 is TGTGCCAGCAGTAACTCCTACGAGCAGTACTTC.

This chain connects TRBV27 to TRBJ2-1; D is possibly TRBD2 (5 bases). CDR1 is MNHEY and CDR2 is SMNVEV in the germline V gene (reference sequence). The CDR3 consists of 14 residues. The V end lost 2 bases, the J end lost 8 bases, and 13 bases lay between the germline ends. The CDR3 protein is CASSLIPLGDEQFF. CDR3 DNA sequence: TGTGCCAGCAGTTTAATACCCCTCGGGGATGAGCAGTTCTTC.

The chain employs TRBV5-1 and TRBJ2-3, with D possibly being TRBD1 (6 bases). Trimming stripped 8 bases from V and 4 bases from J, with 20 bases between. CDR1 is SGHRS and CDR2 is YFSETQ in the germline V gene. The CDR3 covers 15 residues. CDR3 sequence: CASLAAGAAPDTQYF. CDR3 coding DNA: TGCGCCAGTCTAGCCGCAGGGGCGGCCCCAGATACGCAGTATTTT.

The chain carries TRBV27 and TRBJ2-7; 9 bases line up with TRBD2. The V segment lost 6 bases and the J segment 6 bases; nucleotides outside the gene matches: 9. Germline V gives CDR1 MNHEY, CDR2 SMNVEV (reference sequence). This CDR3 is 14 amino acids long. CDR3 in DNA: TGTGCCAGCAGCATAATAGCGGGAGAGATCGAGCAGTACTTC. Its translation is CASSIIAGEIEQYF.

This chain uses TRBV2 with TRBJ2-1, with D maybe TRBD2 (6 bases). The ends were cut back, 5 bases at V and 4 bases at J, with 15 bases in the middle. CDR3 length: 15 amino acids. CDR1 and CDR2 (germline): SNHLY, FYNNEI. CDR3 DNA: TGTGCCAGCAGTTTGGAGGGGATAGGGTACAATGAGCAGTTCTTC. Its translation: CASSLEGIGYNEQFF.

This chain joins TRBV27 and TRBJ1-1, with D unclear. V was clipped by 5 bases and J by 7 bases, with 14 bases between them. Per germline, CDR1 MNHEY and CDR2 SMNVEV (reference sequence). The CDR3 is made up of 13 amino acids. The CDR3 coding sequence is TGTGCCAGCAGTAATACCGCCCGTTATGAAGCTTTCTTT. Translated: CASSNTARYEAFF.

This clone was recorded a few times. This sequence joins TRBV6-1 and TRBJ2-3, with 10 bases aligning to TRBD1. With 3 bases clipped from V and 1 base from J, the junction kept 1 base outside the gene matches. The germline CDR1 and CDR2 sequences are MNHNS and SASEGT. This CDR3 region has 15 residues. CDR3 nucleotides: TGTGCCAGCAGTGAGGACAGGGGGGGCACAGATACGCAGTATTTT. It translates to CASSEDRGGTDTQYF.